This passage covers 13 T cell receptor beta chains from one sample sequenced in a study of identical twins listed by TCRdb under 2016. Libraries came from 5' RACE. For sequencing, an Illumina HiSeq 2000 was employed. TCRdb ran its own pipeline on the public reads, namely fastp trimming at Q25 and MiXCR clone calling, and kept in-frame beta chains. Rows matching on CDR3 protein sequence are summarized as one entry with the most common DNA and genes. The sample table shows around 100,000 distinct CDR3 sequences, and roughly 6% are seen once. 9.5% to 15% of the sample rests with the top ten. The sample was memory T cells sorted from blood. This specimen's cell subset or site label, interpreted: CD45RO+ enriched T cells. Source of these receptors: a woman between 50 and 59 years old in good health.

This clonotype appeared many times. The chain carries TRBV29-1 and TRBJ2-5; no clear D gene. The CDR3 runs to 11 residues. Per the germline V gene, CDR1 is SQVTM and CDR2 is ANQGSEA. Trimming left V 4 bases short and J 3 bases short, with 6 bases between. Written as DNA, the CDR3 is TGCAGCGTTGTAGAGAAAGAGACCCAGTACTTC. Its protein is CSVVEKETQYF.

A remark on this clonotype: Since a much larger clone is just one base distant, this may be a read error. This chain joins TRBV28 and TRBJ2-1; D not certain. The length of the CDR3 is 11 residues. The V gene's germline CDR1 is MDHEN and CDR2 SYDVKM. Deletions cut 9 bases from V and 8 bases from J, with 11 bases between. The CDR3 protein is CARTSKDEQFF. CDR3 DNA: TGTGCCAGAACCTCCAAAGATGAGCAGTTCTTC.

This clonotype showed up many times. The chain couples TRBV20-1 to TRBJ2-1, with TRBD2 matching over 11 bases. CDR1 is DFQATT and CDR2 is SNEGSKA in the germline V gene (reference sequence). With V trimmed by 5 bases and J by 6 bases, 18 bases remained unmatched. CDR3 length equals 18 residues. CDR3 DNA: TGCAGTGCTCCCCGAGCTAGCGGGAGGCTGAAGGCAGGCAATGAGCAGTTCTTC. It encodes CSAPRASGRLKAGNEQFF.

The table lists this clonotype with a few counts. The chain carries TRBV19 and TRBJ2-5, with 7 bases matching TRBD2. The germline V gene encodes CDR1 LNHDA and CDR2 SQIVND (reference sequence). With V trimmed by 4 bases and J by 3 bases, 2 bases remained unmatched. CDR3 size: 13 residues. The CDR3 protein is CASSTLAEETQYF. The CDR3 DNA follows: TGTGCCAGTAGTACGCTAGCGGAAGAGACCCAGTACTTC.

This clonotype occurred many times. The rearrangement links TRBV20-1 to TRBJ1-2; no clear D gene. Germline-derived CDR1 and CDR2 are DFQATT and SNEGSKA (reference sequence). CDR3 length equals 12 residues. Trimming removed 5 bases at V and 0 bases at J, with 7 bases between. CDR3 bases: TGCAGTGCTTATACCCCTAACTATGGCTACACCTTC. This gives the protein CSAYTPNYGYTF.

This clonotype was counted at least ten times. The rearrangement joins TRBV2 to TRBJ2-1; 9 nucleotides match TRBD2. The germline CDR1 and CDR2 sequences are SNHLY and FYNNEI. The J segment lost 5 bases and the V segment lost 4 bases, leaving 3 bases of the junction unmatched. The CDR3 loop spans 14 amino acids. The CDR3 loop is CASSGLAANNEQFF. The CDR3 DNA sequence: TGTGCCAGCAGTGGACTAGCGGCAAACAATGAGCAGTTCTTC.

This clonotype was observed at least ten times. The CDR3 is CASRLGTANTEAFF. In DNA form, the CDR3 reads TGCGCCAGCAGGCTAGGGACAGCCAACACTGAAGCTTTCTTT. The chain has TRBV4-1 and TRBJ1-1; 7 nucleotides align to TRBD1. The CDR3 has 14 amino acids. V shed 6 bases and J 2 bases; nucleotides not matched to a gene: 6. Germline CDR1 reads MGHRA; CDR2 reads YSYEKL.

Only a few counts were recorded for this clonotype. The gene calls are TRBV20-1 and TRBJ1-4; D is perhaps TRBD1 (6 bases). V was trimmed by 5 bases and J by 7 bases, leaving 20 bases between them. Germline V gives CDR1 DFQATT, CDR2 SNEGSKA (reference sequence). There are 15 residues in the CDR3. The CDR3 DNA sequence: TGCAGTGCTGTAGGACACCCCCAGGGGAGTGAAAAACTGTTTTTT. Protein sequence: CSAVGHPQGSEKLFF.

This clonotype has a count of ten or more. The chain uses TRBV18 and TRBJ2-1; D perhaps matches TRBD1 (5 bases). The CDR3 sequence is 13 residues long. Germline V CDR1 and CDR2: KGHSH, LQKENI. V shed 3 bases and J shed 8 bases, with 11 bases lying between them. CDR3 nucleotides: TGTGCCAGCTCACCGTCAGGGATCGATGAGCAGTTCTTC. Translating it yields CASSPSGIDEQFF.

This clonotype appeared a few times. The DNA of the CDR3 is TGCGCCAGCAGCTTGGAGGGCCAGAGCAATCAGCCCCAGCATTTT. Amino acids: CASSLEGQSNQPQHF. This sequence joins TRBV5-1 and TRBJ1-5, with D unresolved. Germline V gives CDR1 SGHRS, CDR2 YFSETQ. Deletions cut 0 bases from V and 1 base from J, with 8 bases between. The CDR3 loop spans 15 amino acids.

J is TRBJ2-1 and V is TRBV5-4; 15 bases are shared with TRBD2. Per germline, CDR1 SGHNT and CDR2 YYREEE (reference sequence). After removal of 4 bases from V and 7 bases from J, the junction contained 3 bases not matched to a gene. This CDR3 region has 15 residues. In DNA form, the CDR3 reads TGTGCCAGCAGCACCGGACTAGCGGGAGGGAATGAGCAGTTCTTC. Protein product: CASSTGLAGGNEQFF.

This clonotype was observed at least ten times. This sequence joins TRBV28 and TRBJ2-7; TRBD2 is a possible D gene (5 bases). V dropped 4 bases and J dropped 4 bases, with 20 bases sitting between them. The germline CDR1 and CDR2 sequences are MDHEN and SYDVKM. The CDR3 totals 16 residues. DNA for the CDR3: TGTGCCAGCAGTTCCCCTTCCGGGGAGCACCTGTACGAGCAGTACTTC. Translating it yields CASSSPSGEHLYEQYF.

This clonotype was detected many times. This sequence joins TRBV2 and TRBJ2-3, with D perhaps matching TRBD1 (5 bases). The CDR3 extends over 16 amino acids. The germline V gene has CDR1 SNHLY and CDR2 FYNNEI. V was clipped by 2 bases and J by 3 bases, with 15 bases between them. The CDR3 region has the DNA TGTGCCAGCAGTGAAAGTAGCAGGGTCCGTACAGATACGCAGTATTTT. Its translation: CASSESSRVRTDTQYF.